Listed here is a single T cell receptor beta chain. Antigen specificity is unknown. Trimming left V 6 bases short and J 1 base short, with 6 bases between. The CDR3 loop spans 13 amino acids. Germline V lookup: CDR1 LNHDA, CDR2 SQIVND (reference sequence). This entry is derived from a study of T cell repertoires in cytomegalovirus infection. TCRdb redid the calling of the reads with MiXCR, one entry per CDR3 protein. The sample has about 69,000 distinct CDR3 sequences; less than 30% are singletons. The chain combines TRBV19 with TRBJ2-2, with D unresolved. The input for sequencing was CD8+ T cells from cultured PBMCs, taken from culture after CMV antigen stimulation. The receptor was isolated from a human donor in good health (CMV status not recorded). Some clones in this sample may be carry-over from other donors' samples. The chain's CDR3 is CASRMRNTGELFF. In nucleotides, the CDR3 is TGTGCCAGTAGGATGAGGAACACCGGGGAGCTGTTTTTT.